The 27 T cell receptor beta chains reported below all come from one sample, sequenced in a study of blood T cell repertoires in COVID-19. Produced via immunoSEQ multiplex PCR; TCRdb's table is partial and in-frame only. The profile shows over 150,000 clones, around 87% of them singletons. The specimen was peripheral blood. The origin of the receptors is a woman between 65 and 79 years old with COVID-19, enrolled during active disease.

This clone was seen once. This chain connects TRBV24-1 to TRBJ2-7, with 7 positions matching TRBD1. CDR1 is KGHDR and CDR2 is SFDVKD in the germline V gene. The V segment lost 4 bases and the J segment 2 bases; nucleotides outside the gene matches: 4. The CDR3 is 14 residues long. The CDR3 DNA is TGTGCCACCAGTGAGCAGGACAGGCCCTACGAGCAGTACTTC. This encodes CATSEQDRPYEQYF.

J is TRBJ1-1 and V is TRBV30, with TRBD1 identical over 7 bases. The CDR3 extends over 14 amino acids. Losses at the gene ends were 5 bases for V and 0 bases for J; bases not matched to a gene: 6. Germline V gene lookup returns CDR1 GTSNPN and CDR2 SVGIG (reference sequence). The CDR3 is CAWDHDRVNTEAFF. DNA for the CDR3: TGTGCCTGGGACCATGACAGGGTGAACACTGAAGCTTTCTTT.

In this sample, this clone turned up a few times. The chain recombines TRBV5-1 with TRBJ2-3; 9 bases match TRBD1. V trimming: 4 bases; J trimming: 3 bases; junction bases outside the gene matches: 3. The CDR3 runs to 14 residues. Germline V gene lookup returns CDR1 SGHRS and CDR2 YFSETQ. As DNA, the CDR3 is TGCGCCAGCAGCGTGGACAGGGGAACAGATACGCAGTATTTT. Its translation is CASSVDRGTDTQYF.

The chain recombines TRBV2 with TRBJ1-2; D unclear. Per germline, CDR1 SNHLY and CDR2 FYNNEI. The CDR3 loop spans 19 amino acids. V gave up 6 bases and J gave up 2 bases, with 28 bases separating them. CDR3 sequence: CASSPLRAWSGESNYGYTF. Here the CDR3 DNA reads TGTGCCAGCAGCCCCCTGAGGGCCTGGAGCGGGGAGTCCAACTATGGCTACACCTTC.

This clone was counted only a few times. The V gene is TRBV19, the J gene TRBJ1-1; D may be TRBD1 (5 bases). The V and J ends lost 0 bases and 10 bases respectively, with 12 bases between them. In germline, CDR1 is LNHDA, CDR2 SQIVND (reference sequence). The CDR3 runs 13 residues. This chain's CDR3 is CASSIDLRGRAFF. CDR3 nucleotide sequence: TGTGCCAGTAGTATAGATCTAAGGGGAAGAGCTTTCTTT.

This clone was picked up one time. The chain uses TRBV7-9 and TRBJ2-3; TRBD1 agrees at 11 bases. V lost 5 bases and J lost 4; bases outside the gene matches: 5. There are 15 residues in the CDR3. Per germline, CDR1 SEHNR and CDR2 FQNEAQ (reference sequence). The DNA for the CDR3 is TGTGCCAGCAGCCCAGGACAGGGGGCGGCAGATACGCAGTATTTT. Residues: CASSPGQGAADTQYF.

The rearrangement links TRBV2 to TRBJ1-6, with 10 bases that match TRBD1. This CDR3 comprises 15 residues. CDR1 and CDR2 (germline): SNHLY, FYNNEI. Germline trimming cut 5 bases from V and 7 bases from J; bases unmatched to any gene: 5. The CDR3: CASSLKTGGNSPLHF. In DNA form, the CDR3 reads TGTGCCAGCAGTTTAAAGACAGGGGGCAATTCACCCCTCCACTTT.

The rearrangement joins TRBV30 to TRBJ2-3; 8 positions agree with TRBD2. Germline CDR1 reads GTSNPN; CDR2 reads SVGIG (reference sequence). CDR3 length: 14 residues. V shed 3 bases and J 6 bases; nucleotides not matched to a gene: 8. This chain's CDR3 is CAWSAGGLADTQYF. CDR3 sequence (DNA): TGTGCCTGGAGCGCGGGGGGCTTAGCGGATACGCAGTATTTT.

The V and J genes are TRBV11-3 and TRBJ2-6; TRBD1 aligns across 9 bases. The trim removed 5 bases at V and 4 bases at J, leaving 9 bases unmatched. The CDR3 contains 17 residues. Per the germline V gene, CDR1 is SGHNT and CDR2 is YENEEA. CDR3 DNA sequence: TGTGCCAGCAGCGGAGAACAGGGGGCAGAGGGGGCCAACGTCCTGACTTTC. It yields the protein CASSGEQGAEGANVLTF.

The V gene is TRBV6-5, the J gene TRBJ1-5; TRBD1 agrees at 8 bases. V was clipped by 6 bases and J by 2 bases; unmatched bases: 3. CDR1 is MNHEY and CDR2 is SVGAGI in the germline V gene. There are 14 residues in the CDR3. CDR3 region: CASRDRVGNQPQHF. As DNA, the CDR3 is TGTGCCAGCAGGGACAGGGTCGGCAATCAGCCCCAGCATTTT.

The gene calls are TRBV6-6 and TRBJ1-1; TRBD1 matches at 7 bases. Germline-derived CDR1 and CDR2 are MNHNY and SVGAGI (reference sequence). The V and J ends lost 5 bases and 2 bases, in that order; junction bases with no gene match: 11. The CDR3 extends over 16 amino acids. CDR3: CASSGGAGQRNTEAFF. CDR3 nucleotides: TGTGCCAGCAGTGGGGGCGCGGGACAGAGAAACACTGAAGCTTTCTTT.

The sample holds one count of this clone. Other DNA sequences within the sample encode an identical CDR3. The genes are TRBV19 and TRBJ1-5; TRBD1 aligns across 8 bases. The germline V gene encodes CDR1 LNHDA and CDR2 SQIVND (reference sequence). The CDR3 consists of 14 residues. The ends lost 7 bases at V and 6 bases at J; junction bases unmatched: 8. The CDR3 sequence: CASTPGTGGQPQHF. As DNA, the CDR3 is TGTGCCAGTACCCCCGGGACAGGTGGTCAGCCCCAGCATTTT.

Here the CDR3 reads CASSQGTSGGYETQYF. Here the CDR3 DNA reads TGTGCCAGCAGCCAAGGGACTAGCGGGGGTTATGAGACCCAGTACTTC. V gene TRBV3-1 (or the pseudogene TRBV3-2) combines with J gene TRBJ2-5; 13 positions match TRBD2. V was pared by 1 base and J by 5 bases, with 4 bases of the junction left unmatched. The CDR3 consists of 16 residues. The germline gives CDR1 LGHDT, CDR2 YNNKEL (reference sequence).

V usage is TRBV7-9 and J usage is TRBJ1-4, with D possibly matching TRBD1 (5 bases). The CDR3 is 16 amino acids. CDR1 and CDR2 from the germline V gene are SEHNR and FQNEAQ (reference sequence). Trimming left V 8 bases short and J 8 bases short, with 24 bases between. CDR3 bases: TGTGCCAGCTCCCGAACTGGGGGGGTTCGAGGAGAAAAACTGTTTTTT. Residues: CASSRTGGVRGEKLFF.

This clone has a handful of counts. The chain couples TRBV18 to TRBJ1-1; D is uncertain. The ends were cut back, 2 bases at V and 7 bases at J, with 8 bases in the middle. The CDR3 is 12 amino acids. Germline loops: CDR1 KGHSH, CDR2 LQKENI. CDR3 sequence reads: CASSPSDREAFF. CDR3 in DNA: TGTGCCAGCTCACCAAGCGACCGTGAAGCTTTCTTT. Drawing the rest from reference TRBV18 and TRBJ1-1, the complete variable domain is NAGVMQNPRHLVRRRGQEARLRCSPMKGHSHVYWYRQLPEEGLKFMVYLQKENIIDESGMPKERFSAEFPKEGPSILRIQQVVRGDSAAYFCASSPSDREAFFGQGTRLTVV.

This rearrangement joins TRBV10-2 to TRBJ1-1; 8 nucleotides agree with TRBD1. V shed 3 bases, J shed 4 bases, and the junction held 7 bases outside the gene matches. The germline V gene encodes CDR1 WSHSY and CDR2 SAAADI. The CDR3 runs to 15 residues. For the CDR3, the DNA is TGCGCCAGCAGTGACCAGACAGGGGCTGGCACTGAAGCTTTCTTT. The encoded protein is CASSDQTGAGTEAFF.

The rearrangement joins TRBV4-1 to TRBJ2-1; 9 bases align to TRBD1. Germline-derived CDR1 and CDR2 are MGHRA and YSYEKL. This CDR3 region has 16 residues. Losses at the gene ends were 4 bases for V and 2 bases for J; bases not matched to a gene: 6. CDR3 residues: CASSRGTGSTYNEQFF. CDR3 DNA sequence: TGCGCCAGCAGCCGGGGGACAGGGTCCACCTACAATGAGCAGTTCTTC.

This chain links TRBV4-2 with TRBJ2-3; 8 nucleotides agree with TRBD2. Germline V CDR1 and CDR2: LGHNA, YNFKEQ. The CDR3 sequence is 16 residues long. V dropped 0 bases and J dropped 2; count of bases not matched to a gene: 4. The CDR3 bases are TGTGCCAGCAGCCAAGAGCTAGCGGGTATCACAGATACGCAGTATTTT. It is translated as CASSQELAGITDTQYF.

The chain carries TRBV10-3 and TRBJ2-5, with TRBD2 identical over 10 bases. Germline trimming cut 0 bases from V and 4 bases from J; bases unmatched to any gene: 11. The germline V gene encodes CDR1 ENHRY and CDR2 SYGVKD. CDR3 size: 18 residues. For the CDR3, the DNA is TGTGCCATCAGTGAGTCGGGGCGGGCTAGCGGGGGACGAGAGACCCAGTACTTC. Protein: CAISESGRASGGRETQYF.

This clone was counted a few times. V and J are TRBV29-1 and TRBJ2-5, with D perhaps TRBD2 (6 bases). This CDR3 comprises 15 residues. Germline CDR1 and CDR2: SQVTM and ANQGSEA. V lost 7 bases to trimming and J lost 3 bases, with 21 bases between them. The CDR3 nucleotides read TGCAGCGCGACCCGGGACTCGGGCCCCGAAGAGACCCAGTACTTC. Translated: CSATRDSGPEETQYF.

The chain links TRBV19 to TRBJ1-2, with TRBD1 matching over 10 bases. The CDR3 consists of 15 residues. Unmatched junction bases numbered 6, after V lost 4 bases and J lost 4 bases. Germline V CDR1 and CDR2: LNHDA, SQIVND (reference sequence). Written as DNA, the CDR3 is TGTGCCAGTAGTACGACCGGGACAGGGGTCTATGGCTACACCTTC. Translating it yields CASSTTGTGVYGYTF.

The chain has TRBV18 and TRBJ1-2; D unclear. V lost 3 bases and J 1 base, leaving 9 bases between the germline ends. The V gene's germline CDR1 is KGHSH and CDR2 LQKENI. This CDR3 region has 14 residues. The CDR3 is CASSPGGINYGYTF. In nucleotides, the CDR3 is TGTGCCAGCTCACCGGGAGGTATTAACTATGGCTACACCTTC.

The CDR3 region is CASSLRLGNTGYGYTF. CDR3 sequence (DNA): TGCGCCAGCAGCTTGAGGCTCGGGAATACCGGCTATGGCTACACCTTC. The chain has TRBV5-1 and TRBJ1-2; D is undetermined. CDR1 is SGHRS and CDR2 is YFSETQ in the germline V gene. V gave up 1 base and J gave up 4 bases, with 17 bases separating them. The CDR3 spans 16 residues.

The chain joins TRBV18 to TRBJ1-3, with no clear D. The ends were cut back, 3 bases at V and 0 bases at J, with 6 bases in the middle. CDR3 length: 14 amino acids. Germline-derived CDR1 and CDR2 are KGHSH and LQKENI. CDR3 sequence (DNA): TGTGCCAGCTCACCGGGAGTCTCTGGAAACACCATATATTTT. Its protein product is CASSPGVSGNTIYF.

This clone was counted once. The rearrangement joins TRBV25-1 to TRBJ1-2, with 11 bases lining up with TRBD1. Germline CDR1 MGHDK, CDR2 SYGVNS. V dropped 5 bases and J dropped 4; count of bases not matched to a gene: 6. CDR3 length: 15 amino acids. DNA for the CDR3: TGTGCCAGCAGTCACCGGGACAGGGGGAGCTATGGCTACACCTTC. Translated, it gives CASSHRDRGSYGYTF.

The rearrangement links TRBV27 to TRBJ1-1; tentative D call: TRBD1 (5 bases). The CDR3 loop spans 13 amino acids. V lost 5 bases, J lost 0 bases, and 7 bases lay in between. Germline loops: CDR1 MNHEY, CDR2 SMNVEV (reference sequence). CDR3 DNA: TGTGCCAGCAGTCCACAGGTGAACACTGAAGCTTTCTTT. This encodes CASSPQVNTEAFF.

The V and J genes are TRBV6-2 or TRBV6-3 and TRBJ2-2; 8 bases are a match to TRBD1. Germline-derived CDR1 and CDR2 are MNHEY and SVGEGT. V was clipped by 6 bases and J by 5 bases; unmatched bases: 8. This CDR3 is built from 15 residues. CDR3 sequence reads: CASSRQGLGTGELFF. The CDR3 DNA follows: TGTGCCAGCAGCCGACAGGGGCTGGGAACCGGGGAGCTGTTTTTT.